Presented here are 12 T cell receptor beta chains from one specimen sequenced in a study of OX40 agonist ivuxolimab in advanced cancers. Libraries were prepared by immunoSEQ multiplex PCR; TCRdb keeps only in-frame clonotypes and omits some of them. The table shows some 97,000 clones, with approximately 89% occurring only once. The specimen was CD4+ or CD8+ T cells sorted from blood, collected in a trial of the OX40 agonist ivuxolimab. These receptors were collected from an adult with an advanced solid tumor such as melanoma, head and neck, liver or kidney cancer.

The rearrangement joins TRBV4-3 to TRBJ1-5, with no clear D. Germline V gives CDR1 LGHNA, CDR2 YSLEER. V lost 0 bases and J 11 bases, leaving 14 bases between the germline ends. CDR3 length: 14 residues. CDR3 nucleotides: TGCGCCAGCAGCCAAGATCATAGACCTGTGGCCCAGCATTTT. Translating gives CASSQDHRPVAQHF.

The DNA of the CDR3 is TGTGCCAGCAGCTTGGAGACAGGGAAGAGTGGCTACACCTTC. Protein product: CASSLETGKSGYTF. The V call is TRBV7-8, the J call TRBJ1-2; 7 bases fit TRBD1. The CDR3 loop spans 14 amino acids. In germline, CDR1 is SGHVS, CDR2 FQNEAQ. J gave up 7 bases and V 3 bases, and 8 bases lay outside the gene matches.

The chain couples TRBV28 to TRBJ1-1; D is ambiguous. This CDR3 is 12 amino acids long. With 3 bases removed from V and 6 bases from J, the gap between germline ends came to 8 bases. CDR1 is MDHEN and CDR2 is SYDVKM in the germline V gene. This CDR3 is CASSLGGAEAFF. CDR3 DNA: TGTGCCAGCAGTTTGGGTGGGGCTGAAGCTTTCTTT. Based on the CDR3 plus reference TRBV28 and TRBJ1-1, the full variable domain is DVKVTQSSRYLVKRTGEKVFLECVQDMDHENMFWYRQDPGLGLRLIYFSYDVKMKEKGDIPEGYSVSREKKERFSLILESASTNQTSMYLCASSLGGAEAFFGQGTRLTVV.

The chain recombines TRBV18 with TRBJ1-4, with 10 bases that match TRBD1. Trimming cost V 2 bases and J 8 bases; bases outside gene matches: 11. Germline V gives CDR1 KGHSH, CDR2 LQKENI. CDR3 length: 17 amino acids. CDR3 region: CASSPKGQGTKAEKLFF. DNA for the CDR3: TGTGCCAGCTCACCAAAGGGACAGGGGACCAAAGCGGAAAAACTGTTTTTT.

The gene calls are TRBV28 and TRBJ2-3; D possibly uses TRBD1 or TRBD2 (5 bases each). CDR3 length equals 15 residues. Looked up from germline, CDR1 is MDHEN and CDR2 is SYDVKM. Trimming pared 6 bases from V and 4 bases from J, leaving 17 bases between. The CDR3 DNA reads TGTGCCAGCAGCCAAACCGGGACCCCGCCAGATACGCAGTATTTT. It codes for CASSQTGTPPDTQYF.

The rearrangement uses TRBV25-1 and TRBJ1-1; D unresolved. CDR1 and CDR2 from the germline V gene are MGHDK and SYGVNS. The CDR3 has 14 amino acids. The V gene lost 3 bases and the J gene lost 4 bases, with 12 bases spanning the gap. CDR3: CASSEIPGGTEAFF. CDR3 nucleotide sequence: TGTGCCAGCAGTGAGATCCCGGGTGGCACTGAAGCTTTCTTT. Based on the CDR3 plus reference TRBV25-1 and TRBJ1-1, the full variable domain is EADIYQTPRYLVIGTGKKITLECSQTMGHDKMYWYQQDPGMELHLIHYSYGVNSTEKGDLSSESTVSRIRTEHFPLTLESARPSHTSQYLCASSEIPGGTEAFFGQGTRLTVV.

This clone was seen a few times. V and J are TRBV2 and TRBJ1-5, with 8 bases lining up with TRBD1. The CDR3 is 14 residues long. Per germline, CDR1 SNHLY and CDR2 FYNNEI. V shed 6 bases, J shed 7 bases, and the junction held 8 bases outside the gene matches. The CDR3 sequence is CASSPGQGEQPQHF. The CDR3 DNA sequence: TGTGCCAGCAGCCCTGGACAGGGAGAACAGCCCCAGCATTTT.

Turning to this clone: The CDR3 carries no conserved terminal phenylalanine or tryptophan, so it likely arises from a read error. It is unclear where the CDR3 begins or ends on the DNA, so no DNA is shown, and the CDR3 is as TCRdb lists it. This chain links TRBV7-2 with TRBJ2-3. The CDR3 is 13 amino acids in total, end residues counted. Germline V lookup: CDR1 SGHTA, CDR2 FQGNSA. The CDR3 protein is CASSLEVSGSLNP.

The rearrangement links TRBV18 to TRBJ1-4; tentative D call: TRBD1 (5 bases). Germline loops: CDR1 KGHSH, CDR2 LQKENI. The CDR3 runs 15 residues. V was clipped by 0 bases and J by 8 bases, with 13 bases between them. CDR3 bases: TGTGCCAGCTCACCACCGGGACCCTTGGGGGAAAAACTGTTTTTT. The encoded protein is CASSPPGPLGEKLFF.

This clone was picked up one time. The CDR3 DNA is TGTGCCAGCACCACTACCCAGGGGGGATCTGGAAACACCATATATTTT. Protein sequence: CASTTTQGGSGNTIYF. The chain carries TRBV28 and TRBJ1-3, with 7 positions matching TRBD1. V trimming: 7 bases; J trimming: 1 base; junction bases outside the gene matches: 10. Germline CDR1 is MDHEN and CDR2 is SYDVKM. The CDR3 extends over 16 amino acids. The whole variable domain, filled in from reference TRBV28 and TRBJ1-3, reads DVKVTQSSRYLVKRTGEKVFLECVQDMDHENMFWYRQDPGLGLRLIYFSYDVKMKEKGDIPEGYSVSREKKERFSLILESASTNQTSMYLCASTTTQGGSGNTIYFGEGSWLTVV.

V and J are TRBV27 and TRBJ2-7, with 7 nucleotides matching TRBD1. V lost 5 bases and J lost 2; bases outside the gene matches: 6. The CDR3 totals 14 residues. Germline CDR1 and CDR2: MNHEY and SMNVEV (reference sequence). CDR3 DNA sequence: TGTGCCAGCAGTCGGACAGGCCGTACCTACGAGCAGTACTTC. It translates to CASSRTGRTYEQYF.

J is TRBJ2-7 and V is TRBV28; 11 bases are a match to TRBD2. Germline CDR1 and CDR2: MDHEN and SYDVKM. The CDR3 consists of 13 residues. Losses at the gene ends were 7 bases for V and 3 bases for J; bases not matched to a gene: 2. The CDR3 protein is CASITSGSYEQYF. The CDR3 nucleotides read TGTGCCAGCATTACTAGCGGGAGCTACGAGCAGTACTTC.